The next 7 T cell receptor beta chains were all read from a single sample in a study of beta chain features in type 1 diabetes. Study observations and caveats: In every one of the four CD4+ subsets, TCRB CDR3s were moderately but significantly shorter in Type 1 diabetes patients.

For these receptors, no antigen is known. Isolated RNA was reverse transcribed in full, so expressed TCRB transcripts were sequenced. Using immunoSEQ multiplex PCR, the repertoire was profiled, and TCRdb retains in-frame clones only, with some absent. Of over 150,000 clones in the sample, around 8.3% were seen once. The sequencing sample was made of central memory CD4+ T cells from blood. All receptors come from a young woman with type 1 diabetes.

This clone occurred a few times. In the same sample, other DNA sequences code for this CDR3. This CDR3 reads CASSGTAYEQYF. The CDR3 DNA is TGTGCCAGCAGCGGGACAGCCTACGAGCAGTACTTC. The chain joins TRBV6-6 to TRBJ2-7, with TRBD1 matching 7 bases. CDR3 length: 12 amino acids. Per the germline V gene, CDR1 is MNHNY and CDR2 is SVGAGI (reference sequence). Trimming at V came to 6 bases and at J to 2 bases, leaving 1 base not matched to a gene.

The genes are TRBV28 and TRBJ2-7; TRBD1 is a possible D gene (6 bases). The CDR3 contains 15 residues. The V gene lost 5 bases and the J gene lost 0 bases, with 14 bases spanning the gap. Germline assignment: CDR1 MDHEN and CDR2 SYDVKM. This CDR3 is CASSPLTGYSYEQYF. The DNA for the CDR3 is TGTGCCAGCAGTCCGCTGACAGGCTACTCCTACGAGCAGTACTTC.

The sample holds a few counts of this clone. The chain uses TRBV6-6 and TRBJ2-7; maybe TRBD2 (6 bases). V was trimmed by 2 bases and J by 0 bases, leaving 8 bases between them. CDR1 MNHNY and CDR2 SVGAGI come from the germline V gene (reference sequence). This CDR3 has 14 residues. CDR3 sequence reads: CASSYAGGSYEQYF. As DNA, the CDR3 is TGTGCCAGCAGTTACGCCGGGGGCTCCTACGAGCAGTACTTC.

This clone was recorded a few times. The rearrangement links TRBV5-1 to TRBJ2-7; 15 bases are shared with TRBD2. The CDR3 is 15 residues long. Germline V gives CDR1 SGHRS, CDR2 YFSETQ. V dropped 4 bases and J dropped 7; count of bases not matched to a gene: 6. CDR3 residues: CASSRGLAGGLEQYF. CDR3 DNA: TGCGCCAGCAGCCGGGGACTAGCGGGAGGTTTGGAGCAGTACTTC. Supplemented by reference TRBV5-1 and TRBJ2-7, the full variable domain reads KAGVTQTPRYLIKTRGQQVTLSCSPISGHRSVSWYQQTPGQGLQFLFEYFSETQRNKGNFPGRFSGRQFSNSRSEMNVSTLELGDSALYLCASSRGLAGGLEQYFGPGTRLTVT.

This clone was seen only a few times. The V gene is TRBV7-2, the J gene TRBJ2-5; unclear D gene. Trimming left V 5 bases short and J 4 bases short, with 8 bases between. The CDR3 spans 12 residues. Germline V lookup: CDR1 SGHTA, CDR2 FQGNSA. The CDR3 protein is CASSVRGETQYF. The CDR3 nucleotides read TGTGCCAGCAGCGTAAGAGGAGAGACCCAGTACTTC.

V usage is TRBV29-1 and J usage is TRBJ2-7; TRBD1 matches at 9 bases. CDR1 and CDR2 from the germline V gene are SQVTM and ANQGSEA. There are 13 residues in the CDR3. V trimming: 6 bases; J trimming: 9 bases; junction bases outside the gene matches: 12. CDR3 residues: CSVPTGGGMGQYF. The CDR3 DNA sequence: TGCAGCGTCCCGACAGGGGGAGGGATGGGGCAGTACTTC.

The table lists this clone with a few counts. This chain uses TRBV10-2 with TRBJ2-1, with D uncertain. The CDR3 contains 16 residues. The germline CDR1 and CDR2 sequences are WSHSY and SAAADI. Trimming stripped 0 bases from V and 4 bases from J, with 13 bases between. Here the CDR3 reads CASSESGPPPYNEQFF. CDR3 nucleotide sequence: TGCGCCAGCAGTGAGTCGGGCCCCCCGCCTTACAATGAGCAGTTCTTC.